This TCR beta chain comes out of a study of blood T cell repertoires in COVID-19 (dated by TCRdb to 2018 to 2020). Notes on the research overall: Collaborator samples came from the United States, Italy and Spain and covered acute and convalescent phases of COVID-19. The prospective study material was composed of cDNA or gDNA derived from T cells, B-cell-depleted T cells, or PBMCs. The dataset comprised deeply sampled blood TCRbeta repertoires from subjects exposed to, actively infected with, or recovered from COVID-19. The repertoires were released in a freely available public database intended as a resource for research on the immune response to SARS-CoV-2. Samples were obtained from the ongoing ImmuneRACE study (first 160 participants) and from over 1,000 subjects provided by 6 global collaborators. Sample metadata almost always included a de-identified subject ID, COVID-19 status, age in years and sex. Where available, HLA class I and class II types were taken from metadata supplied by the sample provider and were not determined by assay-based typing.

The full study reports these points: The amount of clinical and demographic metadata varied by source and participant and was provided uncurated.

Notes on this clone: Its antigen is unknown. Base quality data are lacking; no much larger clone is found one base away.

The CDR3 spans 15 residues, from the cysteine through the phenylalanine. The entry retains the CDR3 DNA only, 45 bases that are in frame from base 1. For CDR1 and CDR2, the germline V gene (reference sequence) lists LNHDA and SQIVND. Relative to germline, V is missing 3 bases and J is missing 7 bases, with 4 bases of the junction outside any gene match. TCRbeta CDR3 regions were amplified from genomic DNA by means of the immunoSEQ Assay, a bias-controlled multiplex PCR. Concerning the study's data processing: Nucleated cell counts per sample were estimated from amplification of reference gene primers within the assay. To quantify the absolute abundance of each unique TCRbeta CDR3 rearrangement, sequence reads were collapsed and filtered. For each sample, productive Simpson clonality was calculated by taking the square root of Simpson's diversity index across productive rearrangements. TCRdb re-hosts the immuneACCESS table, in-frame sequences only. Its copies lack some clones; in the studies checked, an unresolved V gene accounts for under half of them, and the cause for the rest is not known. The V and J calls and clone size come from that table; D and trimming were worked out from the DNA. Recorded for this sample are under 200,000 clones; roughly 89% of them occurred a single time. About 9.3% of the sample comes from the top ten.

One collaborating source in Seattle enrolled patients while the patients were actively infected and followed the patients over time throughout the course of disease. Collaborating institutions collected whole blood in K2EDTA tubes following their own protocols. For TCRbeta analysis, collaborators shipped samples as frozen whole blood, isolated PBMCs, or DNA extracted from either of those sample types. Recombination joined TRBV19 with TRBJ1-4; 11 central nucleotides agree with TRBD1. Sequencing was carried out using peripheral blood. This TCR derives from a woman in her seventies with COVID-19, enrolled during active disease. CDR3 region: CASSIPGTGGEKLFF. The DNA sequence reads TGTGCCAGTAGTATCCCCGGGACAGGGGGTGAAAAACTGTTTTTT.